This T cell receptor beta chain was profiled in a study of T cells expressing NK-cell markers. The wider study: It was sorted CD3+CD56-NKG2C+, CD3+CD56+NKG2C- and CD3+CD56+NKG2C+ T cells that provided the TCR beta repertoires. The authors sequenced eight donors, of whom seven were HCMV-seropositive and one was seronegative.

Study observations and caveats: Among CD8+ T cells from six donors, dominant NKG2C+ clonotypes accounted for about 1.0-7.0%.

Concerning this clonotype itself: Antigen unknown.

The cDNA for TCR beta came from 5'RACE template switching with UMIs. From the 5' RACE reads, TCRdb lists one entry per CDR3 protein and no DNA. This table lists 500,000 to 700,000 distinct CDR3 sequences. CDR1 is MNHEY, CDR2 SVGEGT, per germline. The CDR3 sequence is 11 residues long. This TCR derives from a man between 18 and 35 years old in good health. The sample was blood T cells: a sorted CD56 or NKG2C T cell subset, CD4+ or CD8+ T cells, or bulk PBMC T cells (not recorded which). This chain links TRBV6-2 or TRBV6-3 with TRBJ2-1. The CDR3 is CASGRLSEQFF.